The 26 T cell receptor beta chains below were found in one sample sequenced in a study of OX40 agonist ivuxolimab in advanced cancers. Some clones are missing from TCRdb's copy, which holds only in-frame ones; the method was immunoSEQ multiplex PCR. Of about 100,000 clones listed, 90% are singletons. The sample was CD4+ or CD8+ T cells sorted from blood, taken in a trial of the OX40 agonist ivuxolimab. Every receptor here comes from an adult with an advanced solid tumor such as melanoma, head and neck, liver or kidney cancer.

The chain uses TRBV7-3 and TRBJ2-1; either TRBD1 or TRBD2 may fit D (5 bases each). The germline gives CDR1 SGHTA, CDR2 FQGTGA. This CDR3 has 13 amino acids. The V and J ends lost 1 base and 8 bases respectively, with 9 bases between them. CDR3 in DNA: TGTGCCAGCAGCTTAAGAAGGGACGATGAGCAGTTCTTC. Residues: CASSLRRDDEQFF.

V and J are TRBV9 and TRBJ2-7; tentatively, D is TRBD2 (6 bases). Trimming took off 4 bases at V and 5 bases at J, with 19 bases between the two ends. CDR1 is SGDLS, CDR2 YYNGEE, per germline. The CDR3 contains 15 residues. The CDR3 loop is CASSLGDLTLNEQYF. CDR3 DNA sequence: TGTGCCAGCAGCCTGGGGGACTTAACTCTCAACGAGCAGTACTTC.

This sequence joins TRBV6-1 and TRBJ2-7; TRBD1 might be the D (5 bases). CDR1 and CDR2 (germline): MNHNS, SASEGT. Trimming left V 2 bases short and J 6 bases short, with 8 bases between. The CDR3 consists of 12 residues. Written as DNA, the CDR3 is TGTGCCAGCAGTGAAAATACAGGCGAGCAGTACTTC. Translation: CASSENTGEQYF.

The chain couples TRBV27 to TRBJ1-1; TRBD1 matches at 7 bases. With 7 bases clipped from V and 4 bases from J, the junction kept 18 bases outside the gene matches. Germline V CDR1 and CDR2: MNHEY, SMNVEV (reference sequence). The CDR3 runs 17 residues. CDR3 protein: CASTRAGGRSMGTEAFF. The CDR3 bases are TGTGCCAGCACTAGGGCAGGGGGACGGTCGATGGGCACTGAAGCTTTCTTT.

The J gene is TRBJ2-1, the V gene TRBV19; TRBD2 agrees at 15 bases. Germline trimming cut 5 bases from V and 7 bases from J; bases unmatched to any gene: 6. Germline CDR1 and CDR2: LNHDA and SQIVND (reference sequence). This CDR3 is 16 amino acids long. CDR3 DNA: TGTGCCAGTAGTTGGACTAGCGGGAGGGCCCTAAATGAGCAGTTCTTC. It codes for CASSWTSGRALNEQFF.

V usage is TRBV4-2 and J usage is TRBJ2-3; no definite D call. V was shortened by 0 bases and J by 6 bases, with 13 bases between the two germline ends. This CDR3 is built from 15 residues. Germline-derived CDR1 and CDR2 are LGHNA and YNFKEQ. The CDR3 sequence: CASSQDRNSRDTQYF. The CDR3 bases are TGTGCCAGCAGCCAAGATCGTAACTCCCGTGATACGCAGTATTTT.

This clone has a handful of counts. The rearrangement joins TRBV28 to TRBJ2-7; 7 bases align to TRBD2. In germline, CDR1 is MDHEN, CDR2 SYDVKM. The CDR3 runs to 17 residues. V dropped 3 bases and J dropped 4; count of bases not matched to a gene: 15. In DNA, the CDR3 is TGTGCCAGCAGTTTGGAACGGGCTAGCGGATTTATTTACGAGCAGTACTTC. The encoded protein is CASSLERASGFIYEQYF.

About this clone itself: Germline and junction disagree at one end, which may indicate a read error. J is TRBJ2-4 and V is TRBV7-2; 7 nucleotides match TRBD2. The CDR3 spans 17 residues. The V gene's germline CDR1 is SGHTA and CDR2 FQGNSA. The CDR3, as DNA: TGTGCCAGCAGCCTAGCCTGGGCGGGAGCGGCCAAAAACATTCAGTACTTC. Translated: CASSLAWAGAAKNIQYF.

This chain uses TRBV9 with TRBJ2-7, with a possible D match to TRBD2 (6 bases). Trimming left V 4 bases short and J 0 bases short, with 14 bases between. The CDR3 runs to 15 residues. Germline assignment: CDR1 SGDLS and CDR2 YYNGEE. CDR3 loop: CASSPPGGGSYEQYF. The DNA of the CDR3 is TGTGCCAGCAGCCCCCCCGGGGGAGGCTCCTACGAGCAGTACTTC.

The V gene is TRBV4-2, the J gene TRBJ2-1; no clear D gene. Germline CDR1 and CDR2: LGHNA and YNFKEQ. Trimming took off 0 bases at V and 7 bases at J, with 13 bases between the two ends. The CDR3 consists of 15 residues. Written as DNA, the CDR3 is TGTGCCAGCAGCCAAGATCTCCCGGAATATAATGAGCAGTTCTTC. Residues: CASSQDLPEYNEQFF.

V gene TRBV6-5 combines with J gene TRBJ2-2; 8 bases line up with TRBD2. The CDR3 loop spans 14 amino acids. Germline values: CDR1 MNHEY, CDR2 SVGAGI. V lost 6 bases, J lost 6 bases, and 6 bases stayed unmatched. The CDR3 spells CASSNGGVAGELFF. The CDR3 DNA reads TGTGCCAGCAGCAACGGGGGGGTGGCCGGGGAGCTGTTTTTT.

This chain connects TRBV7-3 to TRBJ1-1; the match to TRBD1 covers 9 bases. J gave up 3 bases and V 5 bases, and 10 bases lay outside the gene matches. Germline V gene lookup returns CDR1 SGHTA and CDR2 FQGTGA. The CDR3 loop spans 16 amino acids. The CDR3 loop reads CASSTQHRGRDTEAFF. DNA of the CDR3: TGTGCCAGCAGCACCCAACACAGGGGGCGAGACACTGAAGCTTTCTTT.

The chain employs TRBV5-4 and TRBJ2-4; no firm D call. Germline V CDR1 and CDR2: SGHNT, YYREEE (reference sequence). This CDR3 is 16 amino acids long. V was clipped by 3 bases and J by 0 bases, with 13 bases between them. This CDR3 reads CASSSGSSLAKNIQYF. CDR3 nucleotides: TGTGCCAGCAGCTCCGGATCTAGTCTAGCCAAAAACATTCAGTACTTC.

The chain carries TRBV4-3 and TRBJ2-7; tentatively, D is TRBD2 (5 bases). Germline CDR1 LGHNA, CDR2 YSLEER. V was shortened by 5 bases and J by 2 bases, with 16 bases between the two germline ends. The CDR3 is 15 residues long. CDR3 coding DNA: TGCGCCAGCAGCACCTCTGAGGGTAGCCCCTACGAGCAGTACTTC. It translates to CASSTSEGSPYEQYF.

V and J are TRBV7-2 and TRBJ2-7; 7 bases map to TRBD1. V dropped 5 bases and J dropped 0; count of bases not matched to a gene: 4. Germline V gene sequence: CDR1 SGHTA, CDR2 FQGNSA. The CDR3 covers 14 residues. The CDR3 sequence is CASSIRQGSYEQYF. The CDR3, as DNA: TGTGCCAGCAGCATCCGACAGGGCTCCTACGAGCAGTACTTC.

This clone was recorded once. This rearrangement joins TRBV21-1 to TRBJ2-1; the D call of TRBD2 is as the table states it, not checked on the DNA. TRBV21-1 is termed a pseudogene. CDR3 length: 17 amino acids. This chain's CDR3 is CASSKEVPGEPVNEQFF. CDR3 bases: TGTGCCAGCAGCAAAGAGGTCCCGGGAGAACCGGTCAATGAGCAGTTCTTC.

The chain is built from TRBV6-5 and TRBJ2-5; D unresolved. V gave up 4 bases and J gave up 3 bases, with 12 bases separating them. The CDR3 consists of 14 residues. Germline lookup yields CDR1 MNHEY and CDR2 SVGAGI. The DNA for the CDR3 is TGTGCCAGCAGTTTCCTCGGTAGGGAAGAGACCCAGTACTTC. Protein sequence: CASSFLGREETQYF.

This rearrangement joins TRBV6-1 to TRBJ1-1, with D possibly matching TRBD1 (5 bases). CDR1 is MNHNS, CDR2 SASEGT, per germline. Trimming took 3 bases from V and 0 from J, leaving 11 bases between them. This CDR3 comprises 15 residues. The CDR3: CASSDLGQVNTEAFF. The CDR3 bases are TGTGCCAGCAGTGATTTAGGACAAGTGAACACTGAAGCTTTCTTT.

This chain uses TRBV18 with TRBJ2-3, with 9 bases lining up with TRBD2. Germline V gives CDR1 KGHSH, CDR2 LQKENI. V lost 2 bases and J lost 4; bases outside the gene matches: 10. The CDR3 sequence is 17 residues long. This CDR3 reads CASSPISGRGNADTQYF. The CDR3 DNA follows: TGTGCCAGCTCACCAATTAGCGGGAGAGGGAACGCAGATACGCAGTATTTT. The full variable domain, in which reference TRBV18 and TRBJ2-3 provide the parts outside the CDR3, is NAGVMQNPRHLVRRRGQEARLRCSPMKGHSHVYWYRQLPEEGLKFMVYLQKENIIDESGMPKERFSAEFPKEGPSILRIQQVVRGDSAAYFCASSPISGRGNADTQYFGPGTRLTVL.

This clone was counted a single time. The DNA for the CDR3 is TGTGCCAGCTCACTTCAGACAGGGACGAACACTGAAGCTTTCTTT. It codes for CASSLQTGTNTEAFF. The V and J genes are TRBV18 and TRBJ1-1, with TRBD1 identical over 7 bases. The CDR3 totals 15 residues. Germline V lookup: CDR1 KGHSH, CDR2 LQKENI. V shed 4 bases, J shed 1 base, and the junction held 6 bases outside the gene matches.

This sequence joins TRBV6-5 and TRBJ2-2, with 12 bases matching TRBD2. The ends lost 6 bases at V and 5 bases at J; junction bases unmatched: 4. This CDR3 region has 15 residues. The germline V gene has CDR1 MNHEY and CDR2 SVGAGI. The CDR3 loop is CASRAGTSGTGELFF. DNA for the CDR3: TGTGCCAGCAGGGCTGGGACTAGCGGGACCGGGGAGCTGTTTTTT.

The rearrangement joins TRBV2 to TRBJ2-7; no clear D. The V and J ends lost 3 bases and 0 bases respectively, with 12 bases between them. Germline V gene data show CDR1 as SNHLY and CDR2 as FYNNEI. The CDR3 runs 15 residues. DNA for the CDR3: TGTGCCAGCAGTGACCCTGGCCTTTCCTCCTACGAGCAGTACTTC. Amino acids: CASSDPGLSSYEQYF.

The chain carries TRBV2 and TRBJ1-5; 8 bases are a match to TRBD1. Trimming at V came to 7 bases and at J to 4 bases, leaving 9 bases not matched to a gene. The CDR3 runs to 15 residues. Germline loops: CDR1 SNHLY, CDR2 FYNNEI. The CDR3 DNA reads as TGTGCCAGCACCCAAGAGGGGACAGGAAATCAGCCCCAGCATTTT. Translated: CASTQEGTGNQPQHF.

The genes are TRBV5-5 and TRBJ1-5, with 7 bases lining up with TRBD1. The J segment lost 8 bases and the V segment lost 0 bases, leaving 8 bases of the junction unmatched. The CDR3 is 15 amino acids. CDR1 and CDR2 from the germline V gene are SGHKS and YYEKEE (reference sequence). The chain's CDR3 is CASSLEGQGGKPQHF. The CDR3 nucleotides read TGTGCCAGCAGCTTGGAGGGGCAGGGGGGCAAGCCCCAGCATTTT. Full variable domain (missing parts from reference TRBV5-5 and TRBJ1-5): DAGVTQSPTHLIKTRGQQVTLRCSPISGHKSVSWYQQVLGQGPQFIFQYYEKEERGRGNFPDRFSARQFPNYSSELNVNALLLGDSALYLCASSLEGQGGKPQHFGDGTRLSIL.

The chain employs TRBV28 and TRBJ2-3, with D possibly being TRBD1 or TRBD2 (5 bases each). Germline loops: CDR1 MDHEN, CDR2 SYDVKM. V lost 2 bases, J lost 0 bases, and 9 bases lay in between. This CDR3 has 15 residues. CDR3 in DNA: TGTGCCAGCAGTTTAGGGGGACGAAGCACAGATACGCAGTATTTT. This codes for CASSLGGRSTDTQYF.

The gene calls are TRBV5-1 and TRBJ1-1; TRBD1 might be the D (6 bases). The CDR3 is made up of 15 amino acids. The germline CDR1 and CDR2 sequences are SGHRS and YFSETQ. With 0 bases removed from V and 4 bases from J, the gap between germline ends came to 13 bases. The CDR3 coding sequence is TGCGCCAGCAGCTTGGCCGGGGGCGATGGCACTGAAGCTTTCTTT. This encodes CASSLAGGDGTEAFF.